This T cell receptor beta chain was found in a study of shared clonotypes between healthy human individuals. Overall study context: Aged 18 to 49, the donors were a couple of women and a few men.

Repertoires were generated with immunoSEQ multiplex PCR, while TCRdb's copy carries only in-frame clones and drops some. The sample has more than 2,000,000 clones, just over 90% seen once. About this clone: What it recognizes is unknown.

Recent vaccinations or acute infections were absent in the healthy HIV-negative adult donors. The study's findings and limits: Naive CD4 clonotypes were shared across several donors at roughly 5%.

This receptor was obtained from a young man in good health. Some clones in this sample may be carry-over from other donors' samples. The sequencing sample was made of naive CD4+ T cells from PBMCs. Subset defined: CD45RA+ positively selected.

CDR3 in amino acids: CASSLWHQETQYF. In DNA, the CDR3 is TGTGCCAGCAGTTTGTGGCATCAAGAGACCCAGTACTTC. This chain joins TRBV28 and TRBJ2-5; D gene unclear. In germline, CDR1 is MDHEN, CDR2 SYDVKM. The V and J ends lost 3 bases and 2 bases respectively, with 7 bases between them. The CDR3 extends over 13 amino acids.